Here is one TCR beta chain with its context. Antigen specificity is unknown. The data originate from a study of T cell responses to AZD1222 COVID-19 vaccine. The study's findings and limits: Repertoire samples came only from after the peak T cell response. The study reported that nearly half of spike-specific TCRs target unmutated variant regions. Clonal diversity may have been underestimated in mostly white British donors. Spike-specific TCR breadth and depth both grew after two AZD1222 doses.

V lost 4 bases, J lost 2 bases, and 9 bases stayed unmatched. The CDR3 has 16 amino acids. The germline gives CDR1 SGHVS, CDR2 FQNEAQ. Produced via immunoSEQ multiplex PCR; TCRdb's table is partial and in-frame only. The data show tens of thousands of clones, with under 95% seen just once and less than 5.5% held by the top ten. The TCR originated in an adult in good health. The sequenced sample was peripheral blood, obtained on day 0 of MenACWY control vaccination. The chain uses TRBV7-8 and TRBJ2-5; 8 bases are a match to TRBD1. The CDR3 is CASSSGQGRGQETQYF. The CDR3 region has the DNA TGTGCCAGCAGCTCCGGACAGGGAAGGGGACAAGAGACCCAGTACTTC.